This T cell receptor beta chain was observed in a study of blood T cell repertoires in COVID-19. Overall study: T cells, B-cell-depleted T cells, or PBMCs provided the cDNA or gDNA that served as material.

Per the germline V gene, CDR1 is ENHRY and CDR2 is SYGVKD. V shed 7 bases, J shed 5 bases, and the junction held 5 bases outside the gene matches. The CDR3 runs 13 residues. Authors' methods: Cell counts per sample came from amplifying reference gene primers. The repertoire was sequenced with immunoSEQ multiplex PCR; TCRdb's copy has only in-frame clones and lacks some. D and trimming come from the DNA, and the V and J calls and clone size come from that table. The data contain roughly 150,000 clones, roughly nine tenths of them singletons. The source is a human donor in a cohort sampled during active COVID-19. This chain joins TRBV10-3 and TRBJ1-1, with 9 bases fitting TRBD1. What was sequenced was peripheral blood. This chain's CDR3 is CAINRGTGTEAFF. In DNA form, the CDR3 reads TGTGCCATCAACCGCGGGACAGGGACTGAAGCTTTCTTT.